A selection of T cell receptor beta chains follows, all from one sample in a study of Graves' ophthalmopathy and Graves' hyperthyroidism. MiXCR was run by TCRdb on the multiplex PCR reads, yielding one entry per CDR3 protein. In the table there are about 480,000 distinct CDR3 sequences, approximately 15% of which are singletons. The material sequenced was blood. The receptors here all came from a woman aged 25 to 39 with Graves' ophthalmopathy. Each CDR3 is given with its conserved first and last residue.

V gene	CDR3 protein
TRBV20-1	CSARSLGAGVLSSNQPQHF
TRBV6-5	CASSYLRTGGSYGYTF
TRBV12-3/TRBV12-4	CASSLRGDGYTF
TRBV13	CASSQGGAAYEQYF
TRBV28	CAGQGAIYQPQHF
TRBV6-1	CASSKGVGNTEAFF
TRBV7-3	CASSLSPGGQDYGYTF
TRBV11-3	CASTETGGGNSPLHF
TRBV6-1	CASRWTGANYGYTF
TRBV5-1	CASSLGRESDTQYF
TRBV28	CASSLRDRDRDEQYF
TRBV10-3	CAISESGVAGDGYTF
TRBV7-2	CASSLAIGGELFF
TRBV19	CASSISGRNTEAFF
TRBV7-9	CAIPGQYF
TRBV15	CATSRDPRGLGNTEAFF
TRBV20-1	CSARDTRGVSSYNSPLHF
TRBV6-2/TRBV6-3	CASSYSGQVNQPQHF
TRBV7-8	CASSEAWDRRTYEQYF
TRBV20-1	CSARSDREVTEAFF
TRBV20-1	CSARWSAAYEQYF
TRBV6-2/TRBV6-3	CASSYGAGQAITGELFF
TRBV7-2	CASSLQAGDSEQYF
TRBV2	CASSTGLAQQETQYF
TRBV6-1	CASSEGLLGNIQYF
TRBV28	CASSLWAGGSGYEQYF
TRBV12-3/TRBV12-4	CASSLRGMSEQYF
TRBV2	CASTGTLNQPQHF
TRBV13	CASSRGRGPETQYF
TRBV24-1	CATSETRSANTGELFF
TRBV6-1	CASSEREGWAEAFF
TRBV28	CASRRNLGGNTGELFF
TRBV10-2	CASSQRGGTRRVAEAFF
TRBV6-5	CASSYPGVYEQYF
TRBV27	CASSLSTAYNSPLHF
TRBV20-1	CSARIVPSGSDYEQYF
TRBV7-6	CASATGAYYEQYF
TRBV7-2	CASSPTSTGSDQPQHF
TRBV2	CASSEGTGVLEQYF
TRBV6-2/TRBV6-3	CASSYAGGPISTDTQYF
TRBV20-1	CSARGVEAGDPYEQYF
TRBV28	CASSPKGGYEQYF
TRBV12-3/TRBV12-4	CASSLDRGRAEAFF
TRBV5-5	CASSWGRTKTYEQYF
TRBV2	CASSGDRAGGYTF
TRBV4-1	CASSQEGRGFYEQYF
TRBV6-1	CASSGQGGPGNTIYF
TRBV12-3/TRBV12-4	CASSRRGAQHF
TRBV10-3	CAISESDQPGYEQYF
TRBV12-3/TRBV12-4	CASSLGERGQYF
TRBV20-1	CSARLLGTSGSLYEQYF
TRBV12-3/TRBV12-4	CASSTGRGQPQHF
TRBV30	CAWSTGQGTQETQYF
TRBV7-2	CASSLASRSGELFF
TRBV11-2	CASSPPPTRGDTEAFF
TRBV30	CAWRLFSGNTIYF
TRBV6-2/TRBV6-3	CASRFRVLQTEAFF